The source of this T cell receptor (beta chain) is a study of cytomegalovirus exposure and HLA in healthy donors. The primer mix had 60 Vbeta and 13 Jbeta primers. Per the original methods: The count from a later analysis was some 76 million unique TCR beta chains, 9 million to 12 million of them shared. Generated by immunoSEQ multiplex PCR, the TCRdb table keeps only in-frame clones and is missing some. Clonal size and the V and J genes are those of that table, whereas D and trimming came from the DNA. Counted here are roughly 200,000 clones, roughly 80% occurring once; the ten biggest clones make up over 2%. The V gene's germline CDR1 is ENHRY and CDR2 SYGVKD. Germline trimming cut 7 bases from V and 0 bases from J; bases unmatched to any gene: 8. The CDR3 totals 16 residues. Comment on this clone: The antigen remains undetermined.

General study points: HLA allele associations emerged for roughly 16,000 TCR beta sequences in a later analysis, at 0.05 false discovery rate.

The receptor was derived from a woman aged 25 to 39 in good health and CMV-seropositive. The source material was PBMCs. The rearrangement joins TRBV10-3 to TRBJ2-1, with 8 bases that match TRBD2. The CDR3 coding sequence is TGTGCCATCACCGGGAGGGCCCATGGCTCCTACAATGAGCAGTTCTTC. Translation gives CAITGRAHGSYNEQFF.